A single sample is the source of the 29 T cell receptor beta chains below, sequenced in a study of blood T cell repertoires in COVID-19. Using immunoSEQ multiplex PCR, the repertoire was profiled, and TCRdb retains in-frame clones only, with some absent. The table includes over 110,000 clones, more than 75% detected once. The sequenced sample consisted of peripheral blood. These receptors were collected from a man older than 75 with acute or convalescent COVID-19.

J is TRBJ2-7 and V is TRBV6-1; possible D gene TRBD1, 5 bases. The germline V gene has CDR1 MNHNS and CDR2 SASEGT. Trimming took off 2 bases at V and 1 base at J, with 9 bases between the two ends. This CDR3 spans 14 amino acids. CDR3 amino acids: CASSERGPSYEQYF. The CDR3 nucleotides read TGTGCCAGCAGTGAAAGGGGTCCGTCCTACGAGCAGTACTTC.

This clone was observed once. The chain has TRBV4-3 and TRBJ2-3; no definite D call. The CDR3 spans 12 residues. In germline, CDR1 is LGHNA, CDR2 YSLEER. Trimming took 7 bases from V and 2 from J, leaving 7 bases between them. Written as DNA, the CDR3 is TGCGCCAGCACAGGTGACACAGATACGCAGTATTTT. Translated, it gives CASTGDTDTQYF.

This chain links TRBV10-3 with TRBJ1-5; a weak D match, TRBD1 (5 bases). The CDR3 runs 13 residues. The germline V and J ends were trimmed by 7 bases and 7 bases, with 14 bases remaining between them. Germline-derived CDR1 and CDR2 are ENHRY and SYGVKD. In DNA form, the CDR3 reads TGTGCCATCAAGGGTGGCGGGGACCAGCCCCAGCATTTT. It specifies CAIKGGGDQPQHF.

CDR3 in amino acids: CASSMLGSDTQYF. The DNA of the CDR3 is TGTGCCAGCAGCATGCTAGGCTCGGATACGCAGTATTTT. The chain couples TRBV12-3 or TRBV12-4 to TRBJ2-3; D remains ambiguous. The CDR3 has 13 residues. V dropped 6 bases and J dropped 6 bases, with 13 bases sitting between them.

This CDR3 is CASKPGGAESKETQYF. The CDR3 DNA follows: TGTGCCAGCAAACCGGGGGGGGCAGAGAGTAAAGAGACCCAGTACTTC. The chain carries TRBV28 and TRBJ2-5; TRBD2 agrees at 8 bases. The CDR3 has 16 amino acids. The V segment lost 7 bases and the J segment 3 bases; nucleotides outside the gene matches: 13. CDR1 and CDR2 (germline): MDHEN, SYDVKM.

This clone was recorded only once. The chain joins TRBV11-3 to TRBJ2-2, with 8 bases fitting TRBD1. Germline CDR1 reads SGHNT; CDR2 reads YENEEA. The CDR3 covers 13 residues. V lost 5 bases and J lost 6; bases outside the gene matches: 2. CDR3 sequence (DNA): TGTGCCAGCAGCGCGACAGGGGCCGGGGAGCTGTTTTTT. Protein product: CASSATGAGELFF.

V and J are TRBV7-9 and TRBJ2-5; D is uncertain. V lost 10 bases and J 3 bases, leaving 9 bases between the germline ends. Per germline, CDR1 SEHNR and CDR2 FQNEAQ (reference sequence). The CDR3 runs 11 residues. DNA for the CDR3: TGTGCCACAAGGAGAGAAGAGACCCAGTACTTC. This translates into CATRREETQYF.

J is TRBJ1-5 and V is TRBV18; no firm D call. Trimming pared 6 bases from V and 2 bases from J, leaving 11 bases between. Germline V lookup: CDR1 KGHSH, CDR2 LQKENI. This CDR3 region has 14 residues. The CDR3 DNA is TGTGCCAGCTCTCCCTCGGCGGGCAATCAGCCCCAGCATTTT. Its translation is CASSPSAGNQPQHF.

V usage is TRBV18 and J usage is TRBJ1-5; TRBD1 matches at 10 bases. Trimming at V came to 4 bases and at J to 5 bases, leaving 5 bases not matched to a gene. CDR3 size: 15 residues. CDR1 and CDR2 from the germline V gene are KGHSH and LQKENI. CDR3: CASSRDRGPDQPQHF. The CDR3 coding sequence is TGTGCCAGCTCACGCGACAGGGGGCCGGATCAGCCCCAGCATTTT.

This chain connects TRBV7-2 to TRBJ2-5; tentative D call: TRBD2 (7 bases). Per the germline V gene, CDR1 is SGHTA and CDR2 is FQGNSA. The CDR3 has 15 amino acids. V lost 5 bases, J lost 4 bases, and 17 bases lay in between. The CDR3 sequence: CASSKGGGIRETQYF. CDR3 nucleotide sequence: TGTGCCAGCAGCAAAGGGGGGGGTATAAGAGAGACCCAGTACTTC.

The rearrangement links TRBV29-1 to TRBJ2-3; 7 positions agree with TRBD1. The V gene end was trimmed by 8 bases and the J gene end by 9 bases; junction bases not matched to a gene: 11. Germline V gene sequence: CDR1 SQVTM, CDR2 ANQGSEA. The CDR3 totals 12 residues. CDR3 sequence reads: CSFLTGKGTQYF. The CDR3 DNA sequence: TGCAGCTTTTTGACAGGGAAAGGGACGCAGTATTTT.

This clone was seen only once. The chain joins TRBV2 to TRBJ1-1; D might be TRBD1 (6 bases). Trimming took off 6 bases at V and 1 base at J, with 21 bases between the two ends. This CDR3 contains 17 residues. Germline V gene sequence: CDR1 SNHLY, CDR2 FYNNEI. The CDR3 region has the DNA TGTGCCAGCAGCCAATACACTGGACCCAGGGGGAACACTGAAGCTTTCTTT. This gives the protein CASSQYTGPRGNTEAFF.

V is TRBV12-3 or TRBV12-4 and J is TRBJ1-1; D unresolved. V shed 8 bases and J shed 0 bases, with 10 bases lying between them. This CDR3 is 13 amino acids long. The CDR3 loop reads CASRTMMNTEAFF. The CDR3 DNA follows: TGTGCCAGCCGAACAATGATGAACACTGAAGCTTTCTTT.

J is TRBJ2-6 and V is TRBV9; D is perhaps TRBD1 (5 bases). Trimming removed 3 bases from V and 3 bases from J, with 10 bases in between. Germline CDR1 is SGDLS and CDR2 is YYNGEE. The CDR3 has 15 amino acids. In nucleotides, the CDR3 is TGTGCCAGCAGCGGCCAGGGAAGTGGGGCCAACGTCCTGACTTTC. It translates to CASSGQGSGANVLTF.

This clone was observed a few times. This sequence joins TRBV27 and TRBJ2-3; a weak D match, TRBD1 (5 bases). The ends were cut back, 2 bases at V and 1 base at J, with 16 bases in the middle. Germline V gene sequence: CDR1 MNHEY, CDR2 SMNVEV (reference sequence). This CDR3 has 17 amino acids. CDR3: CASSLRAPGFRTDTQYF. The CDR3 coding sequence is TGTGCCAGCAGTTTAAGGGCCCCAGGGTTTCGCACAGATACGCAGTATTTT.

For the CDR3, the DNA is TGTGCCAGCAGCCAAGATGGGACGGGGGGCCGATTTTCCTACGAGCAGTACTTC. It encodes CASSQDGTGGRFSYEQYF. The chain links TRBV3-1 (or the pseudogene TRBV3-2) to TRBJ2-7; D possibly corresponds to TRBD2 (7 bases). V shed 0 bases and J shed 1 base, with 19 bases lying between them. The length of the CDR3 is 18 residues. CDR1 LGHDT and CDR2 YNNKEL come from the germline V gene (reference sequence).

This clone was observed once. This CDR3 reads CASSLGLLYEQYF. In DNA form, the CDR3 reads TGTGCCAGCAGTTTGGGACTACTCTACGAGCAGTACTTC. This chain uses TRBV27 with TRBJ2-7, with 7 bases lining up with TRBD2. The germline V gene encodes CDR1 MNHEY and CDR2 SMNVEV (reference sequence). With V trimmed by 3 bases and J by 3 bases, 2 bases remained unmatched. CDR3 length equals 13 residues.

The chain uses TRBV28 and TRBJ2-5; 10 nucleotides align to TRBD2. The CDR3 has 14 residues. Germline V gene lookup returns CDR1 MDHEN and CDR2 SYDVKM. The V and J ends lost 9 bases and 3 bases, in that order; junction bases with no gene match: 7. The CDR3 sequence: CASYSLAGKETQYF. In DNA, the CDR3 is TGTGCCAGTTACTCACTAGCGGGGAAAGAGACCCAGTACTTC.

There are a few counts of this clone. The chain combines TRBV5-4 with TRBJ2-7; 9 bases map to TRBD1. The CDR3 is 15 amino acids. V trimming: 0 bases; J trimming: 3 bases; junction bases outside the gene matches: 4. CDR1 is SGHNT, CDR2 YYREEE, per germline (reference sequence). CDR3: CASSLGTGANYEQYF. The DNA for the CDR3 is TGTGCCAGCAGCTTGGGGACAGGGGCCAACTACGAGCAGTACTTC.

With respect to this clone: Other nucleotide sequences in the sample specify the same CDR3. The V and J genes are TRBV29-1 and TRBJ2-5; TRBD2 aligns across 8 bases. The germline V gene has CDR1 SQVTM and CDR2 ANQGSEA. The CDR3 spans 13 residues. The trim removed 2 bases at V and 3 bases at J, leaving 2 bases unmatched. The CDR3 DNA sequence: TGCAGCGTTGAATCGGGGGGGGAAGAGACCCAGTACTTC. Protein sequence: CSVESGGEETQYF.

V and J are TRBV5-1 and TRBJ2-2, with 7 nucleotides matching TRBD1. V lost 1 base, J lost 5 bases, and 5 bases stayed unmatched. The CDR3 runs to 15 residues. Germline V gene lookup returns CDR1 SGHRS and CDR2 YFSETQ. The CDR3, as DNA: TGCGCCAGCAGCTTGTGGGGCAGGGGGACCGGGGAGCTGTTTTTT. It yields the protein CASSLWGRGTGELFF. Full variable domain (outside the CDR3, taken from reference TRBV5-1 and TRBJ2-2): KAGVTQTPRYLIKTRGQQVTLSCSPISGHRSVSWYQQTPGQGLQFLFEYFSETQRNKGNFPGRFSGRQFSNSRSEMNVSTLELGDSALYLCASSLWGRGTGELFFGEGSRLTVL.

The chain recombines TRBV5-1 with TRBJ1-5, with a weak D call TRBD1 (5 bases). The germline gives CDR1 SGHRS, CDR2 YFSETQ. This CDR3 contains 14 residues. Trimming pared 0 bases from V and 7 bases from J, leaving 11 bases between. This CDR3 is CASSLVWGVQPQHF. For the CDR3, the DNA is TGCGCCAGCAGCTTGGTTTGGGGGGTCCAGCCCCAGCATTTT.

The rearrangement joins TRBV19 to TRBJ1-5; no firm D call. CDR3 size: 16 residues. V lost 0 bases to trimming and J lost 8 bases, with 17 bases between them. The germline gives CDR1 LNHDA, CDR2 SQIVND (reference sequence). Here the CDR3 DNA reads TGTGCCAGTAGTATAGATCCAGGCCTGCGATCGGAGCCCCAGCATTTT. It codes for CASSIDPGLRSEPQHF.

CDR3 region: CASRVTGTGAGNSPLHF. CDR3 in DNA: TGTGCCAGCAGAGTGACCGGGACAGGGGCGGGGAATTCACCCCTCCACTTT. This chain connects TRBV5-4 to TRBJ1-6, with 10 bases matching TRBD1. Per the germline V gene, CDR1 is SGHNT and CDR2 is YYREEE (reference sequence). The V segment lost 5 bases and the J segment 7 bases; nucleotides outside the gene matches: 12. This CDR3 spans 17 amino acids.

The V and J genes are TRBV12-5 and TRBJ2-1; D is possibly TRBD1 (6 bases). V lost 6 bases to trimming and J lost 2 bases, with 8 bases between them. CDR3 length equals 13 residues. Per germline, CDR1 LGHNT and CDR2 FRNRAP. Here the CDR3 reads CASGTGPYNEQFF. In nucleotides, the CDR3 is TGTGCTAGTGGGACAGGACCCTACAATGAGCAGTTCTTC. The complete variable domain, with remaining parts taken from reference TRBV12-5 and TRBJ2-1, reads DARVTQTPRHKVTEMGQEVTMRCQPILGHNTVFWYRQTMMQGLELLAYFRNRAPLDDSGMPKDRFSAEMPDATLATLKIQPSEPRDSAVYFCASGTGPYNEQFFGPGTRLTVL.

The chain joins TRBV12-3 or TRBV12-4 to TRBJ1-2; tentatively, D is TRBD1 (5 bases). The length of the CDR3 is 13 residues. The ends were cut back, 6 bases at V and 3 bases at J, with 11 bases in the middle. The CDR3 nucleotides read TGTGCCAGCAGCCCCCTCAGGGACTATGGCTACACCTTC. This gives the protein CASSPLRDYGYTF.

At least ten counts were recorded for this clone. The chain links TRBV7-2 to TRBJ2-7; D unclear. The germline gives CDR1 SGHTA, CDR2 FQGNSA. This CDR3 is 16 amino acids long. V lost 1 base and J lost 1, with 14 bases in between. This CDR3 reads CASSLVGRLQSYEQYF. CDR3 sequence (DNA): TGTGCCAGCAGCTTAGTTGGCCGTCTACAGTCCTACGAGCAGTACTTC.

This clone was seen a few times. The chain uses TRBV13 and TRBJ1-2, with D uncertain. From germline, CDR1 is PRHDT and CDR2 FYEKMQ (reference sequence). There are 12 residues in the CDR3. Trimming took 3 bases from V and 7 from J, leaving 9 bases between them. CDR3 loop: CASSFNFLGYTF. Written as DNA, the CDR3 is TGTGCCAGCAGCTTTAACTTTCTTGGCTACACCTTC.

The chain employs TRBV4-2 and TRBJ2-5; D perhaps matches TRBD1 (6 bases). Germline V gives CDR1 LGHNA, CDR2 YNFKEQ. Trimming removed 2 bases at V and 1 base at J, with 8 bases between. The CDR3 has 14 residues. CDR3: CASSQTGPQETQYF. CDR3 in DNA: TGTGCCAGCAGCCAAACAGGGCCCCAAGAGACCCAGTACTTC.